This TCR beta chain was sequenced during a study of blood T cell repertoires in COVID-19. Germline V gene lookup returns CDR1 MDHEN and CDR2 SYDVKM. V dropped 4 bases and J dropped 3 bases, with 4 bases sitting between them. The CDR3 covers 11 residues. Study members were between roughly 18 and 100 years old and lived in approximately 25 US regions. Participants had their cohort set by participant-reported clinical history. How the authors handled the data: The authors estimated nucleated cell counts from reference gene primer amplification. Measured with immunoSEQ multiplex PCR; TCRdb has only the in-frame clones, and not every one. That table is the source of V, J and clone size, and D and trimming were worked out from the DNA. The data show about 120,000 clones, 84% seen once.

This sequence was found in a woman in her twenties or thirties who had recovered from COVID-19. V and J are TRBV28 and TRBJ2-7; no definite D call. Sample: PBMCs or T cells enriched from blood (not recorded which). CDR3 in DNA: TGTGCCAGCAGTTCCCTCTACGAGCAGTACTTC. It translates to CASSSLYEQYF.